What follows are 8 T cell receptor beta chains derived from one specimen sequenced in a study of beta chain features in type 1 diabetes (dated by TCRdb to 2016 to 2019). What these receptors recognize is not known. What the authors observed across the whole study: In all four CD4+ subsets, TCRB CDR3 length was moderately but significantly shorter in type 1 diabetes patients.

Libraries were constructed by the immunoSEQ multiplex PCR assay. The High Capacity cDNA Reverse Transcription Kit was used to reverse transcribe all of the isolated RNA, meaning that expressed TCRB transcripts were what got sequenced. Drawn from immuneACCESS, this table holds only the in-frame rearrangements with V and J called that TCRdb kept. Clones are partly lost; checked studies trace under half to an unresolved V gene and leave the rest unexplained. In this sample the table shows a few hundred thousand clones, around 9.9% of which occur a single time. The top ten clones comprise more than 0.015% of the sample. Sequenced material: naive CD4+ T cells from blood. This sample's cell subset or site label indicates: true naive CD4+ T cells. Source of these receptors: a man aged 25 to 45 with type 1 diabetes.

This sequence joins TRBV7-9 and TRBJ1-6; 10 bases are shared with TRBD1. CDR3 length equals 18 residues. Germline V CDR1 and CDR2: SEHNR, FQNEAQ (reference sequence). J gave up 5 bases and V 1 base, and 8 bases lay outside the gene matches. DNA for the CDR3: TGTGCCAGCAGCTTAGGGGACAGGGGTTTCGGGGATAATTCACCCCTCCACTTT. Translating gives CASSLGDRGFGDNSPLHF.

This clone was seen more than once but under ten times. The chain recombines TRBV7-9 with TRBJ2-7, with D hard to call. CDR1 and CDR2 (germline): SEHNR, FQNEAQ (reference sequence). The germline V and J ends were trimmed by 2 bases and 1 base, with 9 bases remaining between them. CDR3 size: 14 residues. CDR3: CASSLPGGSYEQYF. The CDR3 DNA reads TGTGCCAGCAGCTTACCCGGCGGATCCTACGAGCAGTACTTC.

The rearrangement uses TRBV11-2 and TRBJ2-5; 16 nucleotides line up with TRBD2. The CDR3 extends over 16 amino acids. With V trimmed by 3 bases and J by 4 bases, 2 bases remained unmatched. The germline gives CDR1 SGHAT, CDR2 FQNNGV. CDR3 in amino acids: CASSFGTSGGGETQYF. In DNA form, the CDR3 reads TGTGCCAGCAGCTTTGGGACTAGCGGGGGGGGAGAGACCCAGTACTTC.

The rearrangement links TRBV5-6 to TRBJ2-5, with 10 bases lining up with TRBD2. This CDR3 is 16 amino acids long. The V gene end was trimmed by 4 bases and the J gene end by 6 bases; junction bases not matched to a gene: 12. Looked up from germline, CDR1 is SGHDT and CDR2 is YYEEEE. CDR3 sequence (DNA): TGTGCCAGCAGCCCCATTTTGAGCGGGGGGGCCCAGACCCAGTACTTC. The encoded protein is CASSPILSGGAQTQYF.

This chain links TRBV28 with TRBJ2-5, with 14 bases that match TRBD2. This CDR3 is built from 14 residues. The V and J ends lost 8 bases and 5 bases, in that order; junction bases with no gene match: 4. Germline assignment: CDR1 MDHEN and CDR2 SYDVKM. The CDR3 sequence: CASGTSGGRETQYF. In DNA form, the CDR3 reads TGTGCCAGCGGGACTAGCGGGGGACGGGAGACCCAGTACTTC.

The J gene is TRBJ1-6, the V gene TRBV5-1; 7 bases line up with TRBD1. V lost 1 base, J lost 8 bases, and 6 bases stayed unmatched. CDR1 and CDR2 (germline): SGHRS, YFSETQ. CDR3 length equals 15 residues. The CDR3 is CASSLTGDRDSPLHF. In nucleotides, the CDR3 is TGCGCCAGCAGCTTGACAGGGGATCGAGATTCACCCCTCCACTTT. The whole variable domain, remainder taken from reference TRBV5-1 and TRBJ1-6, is KAGVTQTPRYLIKTRGQQVTLSCSPISGHRSVSWYQQTPGQGLQFLFEYFSETQRNKGNFPGRFSGRQFSNSRSEMNVSTLELGDSALYLCASSLTGDRDSPLHFGNGTRLTVT.

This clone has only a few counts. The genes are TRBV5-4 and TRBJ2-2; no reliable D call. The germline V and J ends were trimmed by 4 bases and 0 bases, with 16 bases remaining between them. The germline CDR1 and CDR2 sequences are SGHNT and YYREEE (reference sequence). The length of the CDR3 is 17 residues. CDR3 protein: CASSRADEATNTGELFF. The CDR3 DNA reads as TGTGCCAGCAGCCGAGCCGATGAGGCAACGAACACCGGGGAGCTGTTTTTT.

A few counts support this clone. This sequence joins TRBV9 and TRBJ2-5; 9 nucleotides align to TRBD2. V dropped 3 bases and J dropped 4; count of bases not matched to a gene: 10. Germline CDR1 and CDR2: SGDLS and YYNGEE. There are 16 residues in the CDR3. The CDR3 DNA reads TGTGCCAGCAGCGCCTTTGGAGCGGGGGGAGGAGAGACCCAGTACTTC. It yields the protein CASSAFGAGGGETQYF.